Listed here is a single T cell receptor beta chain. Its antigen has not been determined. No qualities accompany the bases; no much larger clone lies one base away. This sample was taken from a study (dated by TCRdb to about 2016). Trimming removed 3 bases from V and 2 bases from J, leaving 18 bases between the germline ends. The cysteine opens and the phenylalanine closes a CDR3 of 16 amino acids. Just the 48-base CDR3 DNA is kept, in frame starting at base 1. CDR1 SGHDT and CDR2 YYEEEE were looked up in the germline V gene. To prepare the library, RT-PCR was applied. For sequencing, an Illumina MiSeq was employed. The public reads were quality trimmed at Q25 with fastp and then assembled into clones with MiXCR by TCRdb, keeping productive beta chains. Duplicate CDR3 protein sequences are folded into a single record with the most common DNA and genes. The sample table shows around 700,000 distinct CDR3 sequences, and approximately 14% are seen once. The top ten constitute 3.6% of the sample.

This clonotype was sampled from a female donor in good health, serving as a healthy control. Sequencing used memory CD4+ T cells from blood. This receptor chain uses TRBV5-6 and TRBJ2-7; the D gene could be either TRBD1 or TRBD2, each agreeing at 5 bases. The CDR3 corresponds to CASSYLGRPLTYEQYF. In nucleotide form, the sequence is TGTGCCAGCAGCTACCTGGGACGGCCACTTACCTACGAGCAGTACTTC.